This T cell receptor beta chain was recovered during a study of response to subunit inactivated influenza vaccine. Study-wide points: Each seasonal influenza vaccination, the authors suggested, recruits few new T cells.

MiXCR, applied by TCRdb to the RT-PCR reads, yields one record per CDR3 protein. The sample consists of around 650,000 distinct CDR3 sequences, about 15% of them appearing once. This clonotype has a handful of counts. Its antigen is undetermined. V was clipped by 6 bases and J by 10 bases, with 15 bases between them. CDR1 is DFQATT and CDR2 is SNEGSKA in the germline V gene (reference sequence). The CDR3 spans 11 residues. Sample: PBMCs from blood, taken approximately 13 days after vaccination. This rearrangement joins TRBV20-1 to TRBJ2-5, with D unclear. The receptor was isolated from a man in his fifties or sixties who received an inactivated influenza vaccine. The CDR3 reads CSAWAYDNQYF. The CDR3 nucleotides are TGCAGTGCCTGGGCGTATGATAACCAGTACTTC.